The clone carrying this T cell receptor beta chain was detected once. This CDR3 spans 13 amino acids. Germline V gene data show CDR1 as LNHDA and CDR2 as SQIVND (reference sequence). The V and J ends lost 3 bases and 4 bases respectively, with 9 bases between them. Sequencing was performed with immunoSEQ multiplex PCR; in TCRdb, only in-frame clones are kept and a portion is missing. The sample records approximately 34,000 clones, about 91% being singletons. This record comes from a study of T cell changes during pregnancy in multiple sclerosis. The sequencing used CD4+ T cells from peripheral blood mononuclear cells, collected after pregnancy. The V call is TRBV19, the J call TRBJ1-1, with D unclear. The TCR sequence derives from a female donor with multiple sclerosis, enrolled in a pregnancy study. CDR3 sequence (DNA): TGTGCCAGTAGTATGTCACGGAGCACTGAAGCTTTCTTT. Its translation is CASSMSRSTEAFF.